The 6 T cell receptor beta chains presented below share a single source sample, sequenced in a study of Tregs in tolerant kidney transplant recipients. Some clones are missing from TCRdb's copy, which holds only in-frame ones; the method was immunoSEQ multiplex PCR. The sample yields about 240,000 clones, about 86% seen once. The source material was CD4+ T cells from blood. Receptor source: a human donor in good health.

V and J are TRBV9 and TRBJ2-1; D possibly corresponds to TRBD1 (6 bases). This CDR3 has 15 amino acids. Between the trimmed V and J ends, which lost 4 bases and 8 bases, there was a span of 19 bases. From germline, CDR1 is SGDLS and CDR2 YYNGEE. The DNA for the CDR3 is TGTGCCAGCAGCAAAGGGGGTCGGTTACCGGATGAGCAGTTCTTC. It yields the protein CASSKGGRLPDEQFF.

This sequence joins TRBV5-4 and TRBJ2-1; 9 bases line up with TRBD1. CDR3 size: 17 residues. The junction had 8 bases not matched to a gene; V was cut back by 0 bases and J by 4 bases. CDR1 and CDR2 (germline): SGHNT, YYREEE (reference sequence). The CDR3 loop is CASSLGVGTGTYNEQFF. The CDR3 DNA sequence: TGTGCCAGCAGCTTGGGGGTGGGGACAGGGACTTACAATGAGCAGTTCTTC.

CDR3 sequence reads: CASSSSWAGGYGYTF. As DNA, the CDR3 is TGTGCCAGCAGCTCCAGTTGGGCTGGTGGCTATGGCTACACCTTC. The chain recombines TRBV7-9 with TRBJ1-2; D is ambiguous. The V end lost 4 bases, the J end lost 4 bases, and 16 bases lay between the germline ends. The length of the CDR3 is 15 residues. Germline V CDR1 and CDR2: SEHNR, FQNEAQ (reference sequence).

The rearrangement uses TRBV29-1 and TRBJ2-6; TRBD2 might be the D (6 bases). There are 15 residues in the CDR3. CDR1 SQVTM and CDR2 ANQGSEA come from the germline V gene. Trimming removed 4 bases from V and 2 bases from J, with 12 bases in between. For the CDR3, the DNA is TGCAGCGTTGGATCGGGGGAAGCTGGGGCCAACGTCCTGACTTTC. Its protein is CSVGSGEAGANVLTF.

V usage is TRBV27 and J usage is TRBJ1-1; tentatively, D is TRBD1 (6 bases). Between the trimmed V and J ends, which lost 6 bases and 5 bases, there was a span of 13 bases. From germline, CDR1 is MNHEY and CDR2 SMNVEV (reference sequence). The CDR3 length is 13 residues. The CDR3 DNA reads as TGTGCCAGCAGGCCCTACAGGGTTACTGAAGCTTTCTTT. Its protein is CASRPYRVTEAFF.

CDR3: CASSRSGGRDRGATEAFF. The DNA for the CDR3 is TGTGCCAGCAGCCGGAGTGGGGGGCGGGACAGGGGCGCCACTGAAGCTTTCTTT. The chain recombines TRBV5-4 with TRBJ1-1; 10 bases agree with TRBD1. This CDR3 spans 18 amino acids. After removal of 4 bases from V and 4 bases from J, the junction contained 16 bases not matched to a gene. Germline V CDR1 and CDR2: SGHNT, YYREEE (reference sequence).